The 20 T cell receptor beta chains below all came from one sample that was sequenced in a study of blood T cells in healthy people across ages. Next came a second PCR, run for about 6 to 11 cycles, which used a sample-barcoded 5' primer along with a J-beta primer mix. TCRdb itself ran the 5' RACE reads through MiXCR, one entry per CDR3 protein. The sample contains around 800,000 distinct CDR3 sequences, roughly 24% of which appear only once. Another study also made use of these data, one on T cells of mothers and their children.

Material: blood. The receptors were gathered from a boy between 10 and 17 years old in good health.

This clonotype has a handful of counts. The V call is TRBV7-9, the J call TRBJ2-1; TRBD1 matches 7 bases. Looked up from germline, CDR1 is SEHNR and CDR2 is FQNEAQ (reference sequence). Unmatched junction bases numbered 8, after V lost 5 bases and J lost 4 bases. CDR3 size: 15 residues. The CDR3 DNA is TGTGCCAGCAGCACCTCTCGACAGGGTTACAATGAGCAGTTCTTC. Its protein is CASSTSRQGYNEQFF.

Here the CDR3 reads CASSSVAPPQETQYF. Written as DNA, the CDR3 is TGTGCCAGCAGCTCAGTAGCCCCACCGCAAGAGACCCAGTACTTC. The chain couples TRBV11-2 to TRBJ2-5, with D uncertain. Germline V gives CDR1 SGHAT, CDR2 FQNNGV. The length of the CDR3 is 15 residues. Deletions cut 4 bases from V and 2 bases from J, with 14 bases between.

This clonotype was seen only a few times. This rearrangement joins TRBV11-2 to TRBJ1-4; 9 bases line up with TRBD1. V was pared by 3 bases and J by 8 bases, with 7 bases of the junction left unmatched. This CDR3 comprises 15 residues. Germline V gene lookup returns CDR1 SGHAT and CDR2 FQNNGV. In nucleotides, the CDR3 is TGTGCCAGCAGCTTTGGGACAGGGATAGGGGAAAAACTGTTTTTT. Its translation is CASSFGTGIGEKLFF.

Only a few counts were recorded for this clonotype. The V gene is TRBV10-3, the J gene TRBJ2-7; a weak D match, TRBD1 (5 bases). The germline V gene has CDR1 ENHRY and CDR2 SYGVKD. Trimming cost V 4 bases and J 2 bases, with 15 bases left between them. The CDR3 is 15 residues long. The CDR3 is CAISGDSPGTYEQYF. CDR3 DNA sequence: TGTGCCATCAGTGGAGACAGCCCTGGCACCTACGAGCAGTACTTC.

DNA of the CDR3: TGCGCCAGCAGCTTGGCCTGGGGGGGATCCTACAATGAGCAGTTCTTC. Encoded protein: CASSLAWGGSYNEQFF. The V gene is TRBV5-1, the J gene TRBJ2-1; TRBD2 matches at 7 bases. J was trimmed by 1 base and V by 0 bases; bases with no gene match: 4. The CDR3 length is 16 residues. Germline V lookup: CDR1 SGHRS, CDR2 YFSETQ.

The rearrangement joins TRBV20-1 to TRBJ2-1, with TRBD2 matching over 10 bases. V lost 2 bases, J lost 9 bases, and 10 bases stayed unmatched. The germline CDR1 and CDR2 sequences are DFQATT and SNEGSKA (reference sequence). CDR3 length equals 15 residues. CDR3 nucleotides: TGCAGTGCTAGAAACCCTAGCGGGGGTGATAGTGAGCAGTTCTTC. Its protein product is CSARNPSGGDSEQFF.

This clonotype occurred many times. This chain links TRBV5-1 with TRBJ1-6, with 10 bases lining up with TRBD1. This CDR3 has 17 amino acids. Germline assignment: CDR1 SGHRS and CDR2 YFSETQ. The V and J ends lost 3 bases and 8 bases, in that order; junction bases with no gene match: 11. The CDR3 region is CASSSGTGAKGDSPLHF. The CDR3 DNA reads TGCGCCAGCAGCTCCGGGACAGGGGCTAAAGGGGATTCACCCCTCCACTTT.

This clonotype has a count of ten or more. Compared with germline, one end of the junction differs, possibly owing to a read error. As DNA, the CDR3 is TGCAGCGCTGAAGAGACCCAGTACTTC. Amino acids: CSAEETQYF. J is TRBJ2-5 and V is TRBV29-1; D ambiguous. The CDR3 is 9 residues long. Per germline, CDR1 SQVTM and CDR2 ANQGSEA.

There are many counts of this clonotype. V is TRBV13 and J is TRBJ2-5; possibly TRBD1 or TRBD2 for D (5 bases each). CDR3 length equals 16 residues. V was pared by 1 base and J by 2 bases, with 14 bases between. The V gene's germline CDR1 is PRHDT and CDR2 FYEKMQ (reference sequence). CDR3 region: CASSLVGPLQQETQYF. In DNA form, the CDR3 reads TGTGCCAGCAGCTTAGTGGGACCTCTCCAGCAAGAGACCCAGTACTTC.

This clonotype was recorded a few times. This sequence joins TRBV7-9 and TRBJ2-3; D ambiguous. V was trimmed by 1 base and J by 0 bases, leaving 14 bases between them. In germline, CDR1 is SEHNR, CDR2 FQNEAQ (reference sequence). This CDR3 is 17 amino acids long. Here the CDR3 DNA reads TGTGCCAGCAGCTTAGGACACTTCGAGACTAGCACAGATACGCAGTATTTT. It is translated as CASSLGHFETSTDTQYF.

This clonotype turned up a few times. The chain has TRBV6-5 and TRBJ2-1, with 7 bases aligning to TRBD2. Per the germline V gene, CDR1 is MNHEY and CDR2 is SVGAGI. The CDR3 is made up of 13 amino acids. V was pared by 6 bases and J by 7 bases, with 6 bases of the junction left unmatched. The CDR3, as DNA: TGTGCCAGCAGGAGCGGGGCGGGGAATGAGCAGTTCTTC. Translation: CASRSGAGNEQFF.

V and J are TRBV6-5 and TRBJ2-2; D is uncertain. The CDR3 consists of 15 residues. Germline values: CDR1 MNHEY, CDR2 SVGAGI. V was cut by 3 bases and J by 3 bases, with 11 bases left in between. Written as DNA, the CDR3 is TGTGCCAGCAGTTATACCCCCCCGGACACCGGGGAGCTGTTTTTT. Residues: CASSYTPPDTGELFF.

The chain joins TRBV7-9 to TRBJ1-2, with D possibly TRBD1 on 6 matching bases. CDR1 and CDR2 (germline): SEHNR, FQNEAQ (reference sequence). There are 14 residues in the CDR3. Trimming took off 1 base at V and 2 bases at J, with 8 bases between the two ends. In DNA, the CDR3 is TGTGCCAGCAGCTTAGTACAGGGAAACTATGGCTACACCTTC. Protein product: CASSLVQGNYGYTF. The whole variable domain, remainder taken from reference TRBV7-9 and TRBJ1-2, is DTGVSQNPRHKITKRGQNVTFRCDPISEHNRLYWYRQTLGQGPEFLTYFQNEAQLEKSRLLSDRFSAERPKGSFSTLEIQRTEQGDSAMYLCASSLVQGNYGYTFGSGTRLTVV.

The chain couples TRBV3-1 to TRBJ2-5; 8 nucleotides align to TRBD1. The J call is uncertain, as TRBJ2-1 better fits the DNA end. The germline gives CDR1 LGHDT, CDR2 YNNKEL (reference sequence). This CDR3 comprises 14 residues. The CDR3 sequence is CASSQTGVGNEQFF. The CDR3 DNA reads as TGTGCCAGCAGCCAGACAGGGGTTGGGAATGAGCAGTTCTTC.

This clonotype was counted only a few times. This sequence joins TRBV4-2 and TRBJ1-2; TRBD1 matches 8 bases. V gave up 2 bases and J gave up 6 bases; unmatched junction bases: 14. The CDR3 loop spans 17 amino acids. The V gene's germline CDR1 is LGHNA and CDR2 YNFKEQ. CDR3 residues: CASSQLGQDVGVHGYTF. CDR3 in DNA: TGTGCCAGCAGCCAACTGGGACAGGATGTCGGTGTACATGGCTACACCTTC.

The J gene is TRBJ2-1, the V gene TRBV28; D unresolved. The V end lost 2 bases, the J end lost 5 bases, and 4 bases lay between the germline ends. The germline CDR1 and CDR2 sequences are MDHEN and SYDVKM. The CDR3 has 12 amino acids. The CDR3 nucleotides read TGTGCCAGCAGTTTAGACGACAATGAGCAGTTCTTC. The encoded protein is CASSLDDNEQFF.

The DNA for the CDR3 is TGTGCCAGCAGCTGGGATCTGGATACGCAGTATTTT. Its protein product is CASSWDLDTQYF. The chain employs TRBV7-9 and TRBJ2-3; no clear D. Trimming took 4 bases from V and 6 from J, leaving 8 bases between them. There are 12 residues in the CDR3. The V gene's germline CDR1 is SEHNR and CDR2 FQNEAQ (reference sequence).

The chain has TRBV28 and TRBJ2-1; TRBD2 agrees at 7 bases. The end of the DNA aligns better with TRBJ2-7, so the J call may be wrong. The CDR3 is made up of 14 amino acids. Germline V CDR1 and CDR2: MDHEN, SYDVKM. CDR3 nucleotide sequence: TGTGCCAGCACCAGAGGGTCGGTGGGGGGGGAGCAGTACTTC. Translated, it gives CASTRGSVGGEQYF.

CDR3 sequence reads: CSARDQGGPIEAFF. The CDR3 DNA reads TGCAGTGCTAGGGATCAGGGCGGCCCCATTGAAGCTTTCTTT. The J gene is TRBJ1-1, the V gene TRBV20-1; D possibly corresponds to TRBD1 (5 bases). CDR3 length equals 14 residues. The V gene lost 3 bases and the J gene lost 7 bases, with 18 bases spanning the gap. The germline CDR1 and CDR2 sequences are DFQATT and SNEGSKA (reference sequence).

This clonotype was picked up a small number of times. V and J are TRBV6-1 and TRBJ2-5, with TRBD2 identical over 9 bases. The J call may be in error: the DNA end matches TRBJ2-1 better. This CDR3 is 16 amino acids long. CDR1 is MNHNS and CDR2 is SASEGT in the germline V gene. CDR3 residues: CASSLLTSGAGNEQFF. CDR3 sequence (DNA): TGTGCCAGCAGCCTACTGACTAGCGGCGCGGGGAATGAGCAGTTCTTC.